This record looks at one TCR beta chain sequence and its context. Its antigen is undetermined. The data originate from a study of cytomegalovirus exposure and HLA in healthy donors. With 60 Vbeta and 13 Jbeta primers, the PCR was carried out. Assay: immunoSEQ multiplex PCR; the TCRdb copy retains only in-frame clones and omits some. This table has under 200,000 clones, 75% to 90% appearing once. Overall study findings and caveats: In an earlier analysis, most TCR beta V segments were productive about 90% or about 30% of the time.

The length of the CDR3 is 16 residues. Trimming took 6 bases from V and 9 from J; bases not matched to a gene: 11. The V gene's germline CDR1 is SNHLY and CDR2 FYNNEI. The receptor was derived from a woman aged 18-29 years in good health and CMV-seronegative. The sample taken for sequencing was PBMCs. The chain has TRBV2 and TRBJ2-1, with TRBD2 matching 13 bases. The CDR3: CASRQLAGGPGGEQFF. CDR3 DNA: TGTGCCAGCAGACAACTAGCGGGAGGGCCGGGTGGTGAGCAGTTCTTC.